This T cell receptor beta chain was observed in a study of PD-L1 blockade in urothelial cancer. Overall study: Males with bladder-origin urothelial cancer constituted most of the roughly 29 patients.

Germline V gene sequence: CDR1 SGHNT, CDR2 YYREEE (reference sequence). The CDR3 is 16 amino acids. Trimming cost V 0 bases and J 4 bases, with 16 bases left between them. Profiled with immunoSEQ multiplex PCR; TCRdb holds only in-frame clones, not every one. The table lists about 74,000 clones, around 84% of them singletons. The chain employs TRBV5-4 and TRBJ2-5, with D perhaps matching TRBD1 (6 bases). This clonotype was obtained from a man aged 70-80 years with urothelial cancer. The material sequenced was PBMCs, taken around atezolizumab (anti-PD-L1) treatment. CDR3 DNA: TGTGCCAGCAGCTTGGGAGGGGTTACAGGGTTAGAGACCCAGTACTTC. Its protein product is CASSLGGVTGLETQYF. Full variable domain (rest looked up from reference TRBV5-4 and TRBJ2-5): ETGVTQSPTHLIKTRGQQVTLRCSSQSGHNTVSWYQQALGQGPQFIFQYYREEENGRGNFPPRFSGLQFPNYSSELNVNALELDDSALYLCASSLGGVTGLETQYFGPGTRLLVL.